This T cell receptor beta chain stems from a study of Ad26.COV2.S vaccination and SARS-CoV-2 variants. Overall study context: Ad26.COV2.S given intramuscularly, once or twice 56 days apart.

Treatment specified: around 19 received Ad26.COV2.S at low or high dose, single or two shots; a few received placebo; per-sample allocation not given. Samples were taken on day 63 after the first vaccine or placebo injection. Using immunoSEQ multiplex PCR, the repertoire was profiled, and TCRdb retains in-frame clones only, with some absent. This sample has under 250,000 clones; roughly nine tenths occur once, and the top ten carry less than 3.5%. This receptor was identified in a person between 18 and 65 years old who received the Ad26.COV2.S COVID-19 vaccine or a placebo. The sample consisted of peripheral blood, taken in a trial of Ad26.COV2.S vaccine versus placebo.

The CDR3 loop reads CASSQDTMTSGSGETQYF. DNA for the CDR3: TGCGCCAGCAGCCAAGATACTATGACTAGCGGGAGTGGAGAGACCCAGTACTTC. V usage is TRBV4-1 and J usage is TRBJ2-5; 12 nucleotides line up with TRBD2. The CDR3 has 18 residues. V dropped 0 bases and J dropped 4; count of bases not matched to a gene: 9. Per germline, CDR1 MGHRA and CDR2 YSYEKL.